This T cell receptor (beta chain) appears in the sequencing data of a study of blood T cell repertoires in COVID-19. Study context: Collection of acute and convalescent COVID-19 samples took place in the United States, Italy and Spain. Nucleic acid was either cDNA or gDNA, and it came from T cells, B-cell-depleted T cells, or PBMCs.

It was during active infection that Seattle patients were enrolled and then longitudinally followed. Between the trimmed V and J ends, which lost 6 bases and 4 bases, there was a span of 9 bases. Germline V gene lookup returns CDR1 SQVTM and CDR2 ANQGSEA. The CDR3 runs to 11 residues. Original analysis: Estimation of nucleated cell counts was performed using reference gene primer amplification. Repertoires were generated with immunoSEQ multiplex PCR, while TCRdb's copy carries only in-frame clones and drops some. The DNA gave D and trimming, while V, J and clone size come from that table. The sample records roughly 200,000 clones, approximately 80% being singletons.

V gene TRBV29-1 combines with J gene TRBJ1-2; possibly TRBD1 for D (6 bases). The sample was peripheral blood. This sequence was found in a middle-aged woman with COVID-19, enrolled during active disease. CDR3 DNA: TGCAGCGTCCCGGACAGCTATGGCTACACCTTC. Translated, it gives CSVPDSYGYTF.